Here is one TCR beta chain with its context. This CDR3 has 11 amino acids. V lost 10 bases, J lost 5 bases, and 12 bases lay in between. Germline CDR1 is MNHEY and CDR2 is SVGAGI. Individual cDNA molecules in this library carried unique molecular identifiers. Each CDR3 protein gets one entry after TCRdb re-called the RACE reads with MiXCR. The sample contains more than 300,000 distinct CDR3 sequences, 4.5% to 6% of which appear only once. These data are taken from a study of human T cells and chemical hapten exposure. The time point was: pre-sensitization, week 0. The treatment was: therapeutic diphenylcyclopropenone sensitization with weekly scalp DPC.

The source material was whole blood, sampled in connection with sensitization to the hapten diphenylcyclopropenone (DPC). This rearrangement joins TRBV6-5 to TRBJ2-7; a possible D gene is TRBD2 (6 bases). The TCR sequence derives from a woman aged 45-60 years with alopecia areata. Some clones in this sample may be carry-over from other donors' samples. CDR3 nucleotides: TGTGCCACCTGGGGCGGGGACGAGCAGTACTTC. Translated, it gives CATWGGDEQYF.